These T cell receptor beta chains were read from a single sample in a study of technical replicates of blood from a few donors. Assay: immunoSEQ multiplex PCR; the TCRdb copy retains only in-frame clones and omits some. The sample yields some 15,000 clones, 82% seen once. The sequencing input was PBMCs. All receptors derive from a human donor in good health. Some clones in this sample may be carry-over from other donors' samples. Both conserved end residues are part of each CDR3. The order of the fields is J gene, clone size, V gene, D gene, CDR3 DNA, CDR3 protein. A D gene is named only where the DNA matches it firmly. The size field is filled for only some rows; it gives once, few, many or a size class.

>TRBJ1-2|once|TRBV19|TRBD1
TGTGCCAGTAGTACAGGACAGGGATATGGCTACACCTTC
CASSTGQGYGYTF
>TRBJ1-2|-|TRBV6-1|TRBD1
TGTGCCAGCAGAGATGAAGGACAGGGTAACTATGGCTACACCTTC
CASRDEGQGNYGYTF
>TRBJ1-2|-|TRBV9|TRBD1
TGTGCCAGCAGCAAAGAGGCCCGGACAGGGTTGGGGAATGGCTACACCTTC
CASSKEARTGLGNGYTF
>TRBJ2-7|-|TRBV19|TRBD2
TGTGCCAGTAGCACCCTCGGGGGGGCGTTCTACGAGCAGTACTTC
CASSTLGGAFYEQYF
>TRBJ2-7|-|TRBV5-8|-
TGTGCCAGCAGCTTGGGGGACACTGGCTACGAGCAGTACTTC
CASSLGDTGYEQYF
>TRBJ2-7|-|TRBV6-1|-
TGTGCCAGCAGTGAACTCCCGGTTTTGGACGAGCAGTACTTC
CASSELPVLDEQYF
>TRBJ1-1|few|TRBV7-6|-
TGTGCCAGCAGCCCGGAAGAGGCGCGGACTGAAGCTTTCTTT
CASSPEEARTEAFF
>TRBJ2-3|-|TRBV7-3|TRBD1
TGTGCCAGCAGCTTCGGACAGGGGCCAGATACGCAGTATTTT
CASSFGQGPDTQYF
>TRBJ2-5|-|TRBV5-1|TRBD1
TGCGCCAGCAGACTCGGACAGGGGGCGGAAGAGACCCAGTACTTC
CASRLGQGAEETQYF
>TRBJ2-7|-|TRBV25-1|TRBD2
TGTGCCAGCAGTGAGGGGGGTTTAGCGGGAACCTACGAGCAGTACTTC
CASSEGGLAGTYEQYF
>TRBJ2-7|-|TRBV19|-
TGTGCCAGTAGCCGGCAGGGTCAATACGAGCAGTACTTC
CASSRQGQYEQYF
>TRBJ2-1|-|TRBV20-1|-
TGCAGTGCTAGAGATCCTCGTGAGCAGTTCTTC
CSARDPREQFF
>TRBJ1-1|-|TRBV21-1|-
TGTGCCAGCAGCAAGACCGGGACAGCACGCCCTTACATGAACACTGAAGCTTTCTTT
CASSKTGTARPYMNTEAFF
>TRBJ2-3|once|TRBV6-1|-
TGTGCCAGCAGAAGGTCGGCAGGGGGCACAGATACGCAGTATTTT
CASRRSAGGTDTQYF
>TRBJ2-3|-|TRBV28|-
TGTGCCAGCAGCCCGAGAGGCACAGATACGCAGTATTTT
CASSPRGTDTQYF
>TRBJ2-3|-|TRBV6-1|-
TGTGCCAGCAGTTTCAGGGTTGGCACAGATACGCAGTATTTT
CASSFRVGTDTQYF
>TRBJ2-7|once|TRBV4-1|TRBD2
TGCGCCAGCAGCCGACAGACTAGCGGGTTTTACGAGCAGTACTTC
CASSRQTSGFYEQYF
>TRBJ2-7|-|TRBV5-4|-
TGTGCCAGCAGCGGTGGGGTTCCGGACAGATACTACGAGCAGTACTTC
CASSGGVPDRYYEQYF
>TRBJ2-1|-|TRBV11-3|-
TGTGCCAGCAGCTTAGATTGGGAGACAGGACACAATGAGCAGTTCTTC
CASSLDWETGHNEQFF
>TRBJ2-7|-|TRBV30|-
TGTGCCTTTAGGCGAGACAGGAAATACGAGCAGTACTTC
CAFRRDRKYEQYF
>TRBJ2-7|-|TRBV4-1|TRBD2
TGCGCCAGCAGCAGCGGGGGGGCGGGTAAGGACGAGCAGTACTTC
CASSSGGAGKDEQYF
>TRBJ2-1|-|TRBV6-5|TRBD2
TGTGCCAGCAGTTACGGACTAGCGGGAGTGGTTGAGCAGTTCTTC
CASSYGLAGVVEQFF
>TRBJ2-2|-|TRBV25-1|TRBD2
TGTGCCAGCAGGCGACTAGCGGACACCGGGGAGCTGTTTTTT
CASRRLADTGELFF
>TRBJ2-1|-|TRBV18|TRBD1
TGTGCCAGCTCAGCCGGGACAGGGAACAATGAGCAGTTCTTC
CASSAGTGNNEQFF
>TRBJ2-3|few|TRBV6-4|TRBD2
TGTGCCAGCAGTGACTCGAGTGGGGGGGCAGATACGCAGTATTTT
CASSDSSGGADTQYF
>TRBJ2-1|-|TRBV11-3|-
TGTGCCAGCAGCTTAGATCCCGCGGGAAGCTCCTACAATGAGCAGTTCTTC
CASSLDPAGSSYNEQFF
>TRBJ1-1|-|TRBV5-5|-
TGTGCCAGCACCATTGGACAGAAAAGTACTGAAGCTTTCTTT
CASTIGQKSTEAFF
>TRBJ1-5|-|TRBV18|-
TGTGCCAGCTCACCCGGAGGGGCCAGCAATCAGCCCCAGCATTTT
CASSPGGASNQPQHF
>TRBJ2-1|-|TRBV6-4|TRBD2
TGTGCCAGCAGTGTGATTAGCGGGAGGACCGCTATTAATGAGCAGTTCTTC
CASSVISGRTAINEQFF
>TRBJ2-1|-|TRBV27|TRBD2
TGTGCCAGCAGTTATCCTAGCGGAGGCTACAATGAGCAGTTCTTC
CASSYPSGGYNEQFF
>TRBJ1-4|-|TRBV10-2|-
TGCGCCAGCAGTGATTCACAGACTAATGAAAAACTGTTTTTT
CASSDSQTNEKLFF
>TRBJ1-1|-|TRBV28|-
TGTGCCAGCAGGGGGGACTACACTGAAGCTTTCTTT
CASRGDYTEAFF
>TRBJ2-2|-|TRBV5-1|-
TGCGCCAGCAGCTCAAATGCCGGGGAGCTGTTTTTT
CASSSNAGELFF
>TRBJ2-1|-|TRBV6-4|TRBD2
TGTGCCAGCAGTGACTCGGTAGCGGGAGGCAATGAGCAGTTCTTC
CASSDSVAGGNEQFF
>TRBJ1-4|-|TRBV29-1|TRBD1
TGCAGCGTGGCCGGGGACAGGGGCTCGACTAATGAAAAACTGTTTTTT
CSVAGDRGSTNEKLFF
>TRBJ1-1|-|TRBV7-2|-
TGTGCCAGCTCTGGGGGGGGGAACACTGAAGCTTTCTTT
CASSGGGNTEAFF
>TRBJ2-5|-|TRBV6-1|-
TGTGCCAGCAGCCAGGGGGGTGGAGAGACCCAGTACTTC
CASSQGGGETQYF
>TRBJ2-7|once|TRBV6-5|TRBD1
TGTGCCAGCAGTTACCGCCCGCCGACAGGGGGCTACGAGCAGTACTTC
CASSYRPPTGGYEQYF
>TRBJ2-7|-|TRBV11-2|TRBD1
TGTGCCAGCAGCCTAGCAGCGGGACAGGGCTACGAGCAGTACTTC
CASSLAAGQGYEQYF
>TRBJ1-1|-|TRBV19|-
TGTGCCAGTAGTATATTCTTAGACACTGAAGCTTTCTTT
CASSIFLDTEAFF
>TRBJ2-1|-|TRBV11-2|-
TGTGCCAGCAGCTTAGGCCCGGGACTCCTTTACAATGAGCAGTTCTTC
CASSLGPGLLYNEQFF
>TRBJ2-2|-|TRBV6-6|TRBD1
TGTGCCAGCAGCTCCGGGACAGCCGGGGAGCTGTTTTTT
CASSSGTAGELFF
>TRBJ2-5|few|TRBV19|TRBD2
TGTGCCAGTAGTATGAGGGAGGGCCGGGAGACCCAGTACTTC
CASSMREGRETQYF
>TRBJ2-7|-|TRBV19|-
TGTGCCAGTAGTACCCGGGTAGGAGAATACGAGCAGTACTTC
CASSTRVGEYEQYF
>TRBJ2-3|-|TRBV7-3|-
TGTGCCAGCAGCCAATCGGGTCCAGATACGCAGTATTTT
CASSQSGPDTQYF